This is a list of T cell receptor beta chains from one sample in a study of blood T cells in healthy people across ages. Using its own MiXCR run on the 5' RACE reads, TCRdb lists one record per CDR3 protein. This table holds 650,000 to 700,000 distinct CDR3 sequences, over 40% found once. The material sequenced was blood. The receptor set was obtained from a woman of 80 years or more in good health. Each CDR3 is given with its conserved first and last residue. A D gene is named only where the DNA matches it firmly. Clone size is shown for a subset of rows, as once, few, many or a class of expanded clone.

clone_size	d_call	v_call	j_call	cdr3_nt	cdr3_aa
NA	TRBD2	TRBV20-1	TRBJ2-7	TGCAGTGCTAGAGAACTAGCGGGGGGGCTCGAGCAGTACTTC	CSARELAGGLEQYF
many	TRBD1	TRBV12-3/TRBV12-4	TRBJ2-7	TGTGCCAGCAGTTCCGACAGGGGAATAGGCGAGCAGTACTTC	CASSSDRGIGEQYF
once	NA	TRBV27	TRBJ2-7	TGTGCCAGCTCCCCCAATGGGGGCTACGAGCAGTACTTC	CASSPNGGYEQYF
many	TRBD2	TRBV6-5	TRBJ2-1	TGTGCCAGCAGTTATTCTGGGGGGGGTCGGGGTCGGTACAATGAGCAGTTCTTC	CASSYSGGGRGRYNEQFF
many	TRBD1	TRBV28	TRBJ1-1	TGTGCCAGCAGTTTTGACAGGGGTTGGGTTACTGAAGCTTTCTTT	CASSFDRGWVTEAFF
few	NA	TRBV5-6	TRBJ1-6	TGTGCCAGCAGCTTCACAATCCTCAATTCACCCCTCCACTTT	CASSFTILNSPLHF
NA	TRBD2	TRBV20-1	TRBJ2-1	TGCAGTGCCAACGATCTAGCGGAGCCATACAATGAGCAGTTCTTC	CSANDLAEPYNEQFF
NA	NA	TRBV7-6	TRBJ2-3	TGTGCCAGCAGCACGAGGACATACGGGGCAGATACGCAGTATTTT	CASSTRTYGADTQYF
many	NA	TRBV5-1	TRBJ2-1	TGCGCCAGCAGCCCACCCGGCACCTATAGCTCCTACAATGAGCAGTTCTTC	CASSPPGTYSSYNEQFF
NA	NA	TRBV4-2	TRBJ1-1	TGTGCCAGCAGCCTAGAGGGACGGACGAGGAACACTGAAGCTTTCTTT	CASSLEGRTRNTEAFF
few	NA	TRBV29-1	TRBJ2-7	TGCAGCGTCACCATTGGGTCGGTATTTCCGACGAGCCCAGGTGGTCCCTACGAGCAGTACTTC	CSVTIGSVFPTSPGGPYEQYF
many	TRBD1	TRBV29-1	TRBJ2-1	TGCAGCGGACAGGGGGGGGTAACCTACAATGAGCAGTTCTTC	CSGQGGVTYNEQFF
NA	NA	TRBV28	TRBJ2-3	TGTGCCATCGGACCAGGCACAGATACGCAGTATTTT	CAIGPGTDTQYF
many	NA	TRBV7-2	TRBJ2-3	TGTGCCAGCAGTCTTAGTAGAGATACGCAGTATTTT	CASSLSRDTQYF
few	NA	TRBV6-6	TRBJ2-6	TGTGCCAGCAGTTCTCAGACCGAACTTGGGGCCAACGTCCTGACTTTC	CASSSQTELGANVLTF
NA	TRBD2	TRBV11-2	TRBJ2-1	TGTGCCAGCAGCTTCTTTGTAGGGGAGGGATTTAATGAGCAGTTCTTC	CASSFFVGEGFNEQFF
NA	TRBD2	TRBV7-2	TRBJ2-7	TGTGCCAGCAGCCCCCCGGGACTATTGCTTGTCGAGCAGTACTTC	CASSPPGLLLVEQYF
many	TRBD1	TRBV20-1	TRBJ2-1	TGCAGTGCTAGAGACCGGACAGGGTTCGCTGAGCAGTTCTTC	CSARDRTGFAEQFF
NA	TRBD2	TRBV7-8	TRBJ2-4	TGTGCCAGCAGCTTAGAGATAGCGGGGGTCGGAAACATTCAGTACTTC	CASSLEIAGVGNIQYF
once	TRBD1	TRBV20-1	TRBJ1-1	TGCAGTGCCGGCGGGACAGTCAACACTGAAGCTTTCTTT	CSAGGTVNTEAFF
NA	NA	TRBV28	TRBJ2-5	TGTGCCAGCACCATCGGCAGTAGGGGCCAAGAGACCCAGTACTTC	CASTIGSRGQETQYF
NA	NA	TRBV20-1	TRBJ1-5	TGCAGTGCCAGGAGGGACAATCAGCCCCAGCATTTT	CSARRDNQPQHF
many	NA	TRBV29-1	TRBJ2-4	TGCAGCGTTGGGTTACTTTCCAAAAACATTCAGTACTTC	CSVGLLSKNIQYF
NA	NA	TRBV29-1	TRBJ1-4	TGCAGCGCCTCTAGGACCATTAATGAAAAACTGTTTTTT	CSASRTINEKLFF
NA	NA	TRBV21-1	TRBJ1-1	TGTGCCAACAGCAAATTAGGGTCTAAGAACACTGAAGCTTTCTTT	CANSKLGSKNTEAFF
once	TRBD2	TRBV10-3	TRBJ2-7	TGTGCCATCAGTGCGGGAGGATACGGCTACGAGCAGTACTTC	CAISAGGYGYEQYF
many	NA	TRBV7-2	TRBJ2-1	TGTGCCAGCAGCTTAGGGGGGGCCGTAGCTTACAATGAGCAGTTCTTC	CASSLGGAVAYNEQFF
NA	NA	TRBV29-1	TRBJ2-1	TGCAGCGTTGGGAACGATGAGCAGTTCTTC	CSVGNDEQFF
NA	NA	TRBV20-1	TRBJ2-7	TGCAGTGCTAGAACGGGGACCACAAAAAATCCCTACGAGCAGTACTTC	CSARTGTTKNPYEQYF
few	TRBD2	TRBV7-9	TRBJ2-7	TGTGCCAGCAGCTTAAGTAGCGGGAGTCCCTACGAGCAGTACTTC	CASSLSSGSPYEQYF
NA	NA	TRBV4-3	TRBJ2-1	TGCGCCAGCAGCCAAGGGGACTCCAGCTCCTACAATGAGCAGTTCTTC	CASSQGDSSSYNEQFF
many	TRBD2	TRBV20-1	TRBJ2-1	TGCAGTGCTTCCCAACTAGCGGGGGGGCGGAATGAGCAGTTCTTC	CSASQLAGGRNEQFF
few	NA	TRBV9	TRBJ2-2	TGTGCCAGCAGCGTAGTGGATGGACAGTTCGCCGGGGAGCTGTTTTTT	CASSVVDGQFAGELFF
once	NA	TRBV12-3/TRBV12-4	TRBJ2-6	TGTGCCAGCAGTTTGAGCAGGCCAGGGGCCAACGTCCTGACTTTC	CASSLSRPGANVLTF
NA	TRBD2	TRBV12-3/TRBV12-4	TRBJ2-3	TGTGCCAGCAGTTCCCCCCCGGGCGGGAGTCCAAAAGGGGATACGCAGTATTTT	CASSSPPGGSPKGDTQYF
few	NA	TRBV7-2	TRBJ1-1	TGTGCCAGCAGCCCCGGGGTAACTGAAGCTTTCTTT	CASSPGVTEAFF
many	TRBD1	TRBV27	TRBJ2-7	TGTGCCAGCAGCCCCCGACTATTCACAGGGGGCGAGCAGTACTTC	CASSPRLFTGGEQYF
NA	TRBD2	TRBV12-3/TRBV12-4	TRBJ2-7	TGTGCCAGCAGTTGGACTAGCGGGGGCCCCTACAATGAGCAGTACTTC	CASSWTSGGPYNEQYF
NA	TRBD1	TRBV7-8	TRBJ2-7	TGTGCCAGCAGCTTACGGGACAGCCTCTACGAGCAGTACTTC	CASSLRDSLYEQYF